This TCR beta chain was documented in a study of post-analysis software for immune sequencing data. Background on the study: In terms of disease course, relapsing-remitting, secondary progressive and progressive-relapsing multiple sclerosis were included.

Carried by the TCR beta cDNA libraries were unique molecular identifiers. Starting from roughly 1.1 to 9.2 million T cells, the study yielded approximately 460,000 cDNA molecules. TCRdb processed the PCR reads anew with MiXCR; each CDR3 protein has one entry. Of approximately 630,000 distinct CDR3 sequences listed, 59% are singletons. Study-wide points: Controls' normalized Chao1 diversity significantly exceeded that of multiple sclerosis patients.

This clonotype was recorded a few times. The antigen is unknown. Source material: blood. The sequence was obtained from a girl aged 2 to 10 with multiple sclerosis.

The CDR3 nucleotides read TGTGCCAGCAGCTCTCCGGGACAGGGTTTATCTGAGCAGTACTTC. Residues: CASSSPGQGLSEQYF. The chain carries TRBV7-9 and TRBJ2-7; 9 bases agree with TRBD1. CDR1 and CDR2 (germline): SEHNR, FQNEAQ (reference sequence). The CDR3 runs to 15 residues. V lost 4 bases, J lost 7 bases, and 11 bases stayed unmatched.